These 15 T cell receptor beta chains share one sample of origin, sequenced in a study of Ad26.COV2.S vaccination and SARS-CoV-2 variants. Treatment defined: roughly 18 received Ad26.COV2.S at low or high dose, single or two shots; about five received placebo; per-sample allocation not given. Sampling was done on day 63 after the first vaccine or placebo injection. Clones were read by immunoSEQ multiplex PCR, and TCRdb kept only the in-frame ones, dropping some. The sample yields some 420,000 clones, roughly 88% seen once. The material sequenced was peripheral blood, taken in a trial of Ad26.COV2.S vaccine versus placebo. These receptors all come from a person between 18 and 60 years old who received the Ad26.COV2.S COVID-19 vaccine or a placebo.

The chain combines TRBV19 with TRBJ1-1; D perhaps matches TRBD1 (5 bases). Germline V gene sequence: CDR1 LNHDA, CDR2 SQIVND (reference sequence). The CDR3 length is 13 residues. Deletions cut 8 bases from V and 3 bases from J, with 13 bases between. The DNA for the CDR3 is TGTGCCAGTCGGGTGGGGCCGGACACTGAAGCTTTCTTT. This sequence encodes CASRVGPDTEAFF.

This sequence joins TRBV28 and TRBJ1-3; 9 bases agree with TRBD1. CDR1 MDHEN and CDR2 SYDVKM come from the germline V gene. The CDR3 runs to 13 residues. V lost 10 bases, J lost 7 bases, and 8 bases stayed unmatched. The CDR3 is CATVDRGNNTIYF. The CDR3 nucleotides read TGTGCCACCGTCGACAGGGGGAACAACACCATATATTTT.

The chain is built from TRBV19 and TRBJ1-5; D is possibly TRBD1 (5 bases). The V gene lost 8 bases and the J gene lost 4 bases, with 18 bases spanning the gap. The germline V gene encodes CDR1 LNHDA and CDR2 SQIVND (reference sequence). This CDR3 comprises 15 residues. The CDR3 bases are TGTGCCAGTGATCCCCAGGGTTCCGGGAATCAGCCCCAGCATTTT. Translating it yields CASDPQGSGNQPQHF.

This sequence joins TRBV4-1 and TRBJ2-3; tentative D call: TRBD1 (7 bases). CDR3 size: 18 residues. V was shortened by 3 bases and J by 4 bases, with 23 bases between the two germline ends. CDR1 is MGHRA, CDR2 YSYEKL, per germline. The DNA for the CDR3 is TGCGCCAGCAGCCACCCCACCGAGGACAGGAGGGGTGCAGATACGCAGTATTTT. Encoded protein: CASSHPTEDRRGADTQYF.

The genes are TRBV19 and TRBJ1-1; D may be TRBD1 (6 bases). This CDR3 region has 14 residues. CDR1 LNHDA and CDR2 SQIVND come from the germline V gene (reference sequence). V dropped 3 bases and J dropped 3 bases, with 11 bases sitting between them. Here the CDR3 reads CASSMGGADTEAFF. DNA for the CDR3: TGTGCCAGTAGTATGGGGGGCGCCGACACTGAAGCTTTCTTT.

With respect to this clone: The junction departs from the called germline gene at one end, perhaps through a read error. V usage is TRBV11-2 and J usage is TRBJ2-3, with no clear D. CDR3 length: 17 amino acids. CDR1 is SGHAT, CDR2 FQNNGV, per germline. The CDR3 protein is CASSVDNPVPYGDTQYF. CDR3 nucleotides: TGTGCCAGCAGCGTAGACAATCCGGTGCCATATGGAGATACGCAGTATTTT.

The CDR3 bases are TGCGCCAGCAGCCTTGGGGATAGCGGGGAGACAGATACGCAGTATTTT. This encodes CASSLGDSGETDTQYF. V usage is TRBV5-1 and J usage is TRBJ2-3; 8 bases map to TRBD2. CDR3 length equals 16 residues. Germline trimming cut 4 bases from V and 3 bases from J; bases unmatched to any gene: 10. Germline CDR1 and CDR2: SGHRS and YFSETQ.

This clone was seen a few times. The CDR3 nucleotides read TGTGCCAGCAGCTTAGTCGGGACAGGGGCCGAGCAGTACTTC. As protein: CASSLVGTGAEQYF. V and J are TRBV7-2 and TRBJ2-7, with 10 positions matching TRBD1. With 1 base clipped from V and 6 bases from J, the junction kept 3 bases outside the gene matches. The germline CDR1 and CDR2 sequences are SGHTA and FQGNSA. This CDR3 is 14 amino acids long.

V gene TRBV6-5 combines with J gene TRBJ1-2; maybe TRBD1 (5 bases). The CDR3 length is 11 residues. V shed 4 bases and J shed 9 bases, with 9 bases lying between them. Per the germline V gene, CDR1 is MNHEY and CDR2 is SVGAGI. CDR3 nucleotides: TGTGCCAGCAGTTCCGCGGGACGCTACACCTTC. Translation: CASSSAGRYTF.

The chain uses TRBV19 and TRBJ1-5; D remains unclear. CDR1 is LNHDA, CDR2 SQIVND, per germline (reference sequence). CDR3 size: 16 residues. V was trimmed by 3 bases and J by 10 bases, leaving 22 bases between them. In DNA form, the CDR3 reads TGTGCCAGTAGTATCGGTCTAGGTTCCTCTTACACACCCCAGCATTTT. Amino acids: CASSIGLGSSYTPQHF.

V usage is TRBV7-9 and J usage is TRBJ2-1; D possibly corresponds to TRBD2 (6 bases). CDR3 size: 14 residues. With 5 bases removed from V and 8 bases from J, the gap between germline ends came to 16 bases. CDR1 is SEHNR and CDR2 is FQNEAQ in the germline V gene (reference sequence). In DNA form, the CDR3 reads TGTGCCAGCAGCCTAAATCGGGGGTGGGATGAGCAGTTCTTC. The encoded protein is CASSLNRGWDEQFF.

The V call is TRBV6-1, the J call TRBJ2-7; 8 bases match TRBD1. CDR3 length: 14 residues. V lost 2 bases to trimming and J lost 3 bases; unmatched junction nucleotides: 3. From germline, CDR1 is MNHNS and CDR2 SASEGT. The chain's CDR3 is CASSERDRIYEQYF. The DNA of the CDR3 is TGTGCCAGCAGTGAAAGGGACAGGATCTACGAGCAGTACTTC.

The CDR3, as DNA: TGTGCCAGCAACCAGGACCGGGGGACCGGGGAGCTGTTTTTT. Its translation is CASNQDRGTGELFF. The V gene is TRBV2, the J gene TRBJ2-2; tentatively, D is TRBD2 (6 bases). The V end was cut by 7 bases, the J end by 5 bases, with 14 bases between. The CDR3 contains 14 residues. Looked up from germline, CDR1 is SNHLY and CDR2 is FYNNEI.

In this sample, this clone turned up once. V and J are TRBV21-1 and TRBJ2-5; TRBD2 reflects the table's D call only, with no check against the DNA. TRBV21-1 represents a pseudogene. The CDR3 length is 15 residues. CDR3 residues: CASSKGIRDKKTQYF. CDR3 DNA sequence: TGTGCCAGCAGCAAAGGGATCCGGGATAAGAAGACCCAGTACTTC.

This clone has only one observation. V and J are TRBV14 and TRBJ2-7, with a tentative D call TRBD1 (6 bases). The CDR3 has 16 residues. Per the germline V gene, CDR1 is SGHDN and CDR2 is FVKESK. Trimming left V 1 base short and J 1 base short, with 14 bases between. As DNA, the CDR3 is TGTGCCAGCAGCCAAGGGATATCGACAGGTTCCTACGAGCAGTACTTC. Protein: CASSQGISTGSYEQYF.